This T cell receptor beta chain appears in the sequencing data of a study of control samples from healthy donors and cancer patients. The repertoire was sequenced with immunoSEQ multiplex PCR; TCRdb's copy has only in-frame clones and lacks some. The sample lists roughly 150,000 clones, about nine tenths seen once, with over 4.5% in the top ten. Germline CDR1 and CDR2: SGHRS and YFSETQ. Trimming stripped 0 bases from V and 0 bases from J, with 10 bases between. The CDR3 extends over 16 amino acids. The sample was blood. The chain joins TRBV5-1 to TRBJ1-5; D not resolved. The clonotype originates from a man aged 30 to 45 in good health. Written as DNA, the CDR3 is TGCGCCAGCAGCTTGGCGGCATCCCCTAGCAATCAGCCCCAGCATTTT. This translates into CASSLAASPSNQPQHF. Drawing the rest from reference TRBV5-1 and TRBJ1-5, the complete variable domain is KAGVTQTPRYLIKTRGQQVTLSCSPISGHRSVSWYQQTPGQGLQFLFEYFSETQRNKGNFPGRFSGRQFSNSRSEMNVSTLELGDSALYLCASSLAASPSNQPQHFGDGTRLSIL.